This passage covers 17 T cell receptor beta chains from one sample sequenced in a study of shared clonotypes between healthy human individuals. TCRdb keeps only in-frame clones here, not all; method: immunoSEQ multiplex PCR. This sample has some 380,000 clones, with about 96% found just once. The material sequenced was memory CD8+ T cells sorted from blood. Indicated subset: CD45RO+ cells pooled with CCR7-negative TemRA cells. The receptors derive from a man in his thirties or forties in good health.

V is TRBV28 and J is TRBJ1-2; no definite D call. Germline-derived CDR1 and CDR2 are MDHEN and SYDVKM. The CDR3 covers 13 residues. Trimming took 6 bases from V and 11 from J, leaving 19 bases between them. The CDR3 is CASRSHARNQYTF. CDR3 bases: TGTGCCAGCAGATCCCACGCCAGGAACCAGTACACCTTC.

The V and J genes are TRBV18 and TRBJ1-2; 8 bases are shared with TRBD1. The CDR3 runs to 15 residues. Germline V gene data show CDR1 as KGHSH and CDR2 as LQKENI. The ends lost 3 bases at V and 8 bases at J; junction bases unmatched: 11. CDR3 sequence (DNA): TGTGCCAGCTCACCGACCTCAGGGGGCGGTCCGGGCTACACCTTC. It encodes CASSPTSGGGPGYTF.

This chain links TRBV2 with TRBJ2-7; the D is unclear. CDR1 is SNHLY, CDR2 FYNNEI, per germline. The CDR3 contains 14 residues. Trimming took off 10 bases at V and 0 bases at J, with 16 bases between the two ends. DNA for the CDR3: TGTGCCACGCGCCAAGGGCGGTTCTCCTACGAGCAGTACTTC. Its translation is CATRQGRFSYEQYF.

This sequence joins TRBV2 and TRBJ2-7, with 10 bases aligning to TRBD1. V shed 4 bases and J 3 bases; nucleotides not matched to a gene: 3. This CDR3 comprises 14 residues. Germline values: CDR1 SNHLY, CDR2 FYNNEI. CDR3 in amino acids: CASSGQGAIYEQYF. The CDR3 DNA follows: TGTGCCAGCAGTGGACAGGGGGCGATCTACGAGCAGTACTTC.

This chain connects TRBV7-6 to TRBJ2-1; tentative D call: TRBD2 (5 bases). The CDR3 contains 14 residues. Trimming took 3 bases from V and 9 from J, leaving 15 bases between them. The germline gives CDR1 SGHVS, CDR2 FNYEAQ. The CDR3 DNA sequence: TGTGCCAGCAGCTTCCGGGGTAGCACGGCTGAGCAGTTCTTC. Translated: CASSFRGSTAEQFF.

This rearrangement joins TRBV5-1 to TRBJ1-3; D gene unclear. CDR1 is SGHRS and CDR2 is YFSETQ in the germline V gene. The CDR3 contains 13 residues. The V end lost 2 bases, the J end lost 0 bases, and 3 bases lay between the germline ends. The CDR3 here is CASSFYSGNTIYF. The CDR3 nucleotides are TGCGCCAGCAGCTTCTACTCTGGAAACACCATATATTTT.

This chain connects TRBV5-1 to TRBJ2-5; 10 bases line up with TRBD2. V lost 6 bases, J lost 4 bases, and 9 bases stayed unmatched. Germline CDR1 is SGHRS and CDR2 is YFSETQ. This CDR3 spans 15 amino acids. The CDR3 DNA reads TGCGCCAGCAAACCGGATGTAGCGGGAGGAGAGACCCAGTACTTC. This encodes CASKPDVAGGETQYF.

The CDR3 loop is CASSLQREGTDTQYF. The CDR3 DNA is TGTGCCAGCAGCTTACAGCGGGAGGGGACAGATACGCAGTATTTT. The V call is TRBV13, the J call TRBJ2-3; 10 bases align to TRBD2. J lost 3 bases, V lost 2 bases, and 2 bases had no gene match. The germline V gene has CDR1 PRHDT and CDR2 FYEKMQ (reference sequence). CDR3 length: 15 residues.

The chain has TRBV11-3 and TRBJ2-1, with D possibly being TRBD2 (5 bases). This CDR3 has 14 amino acids. With 1 base removed from V and 3 bases from J, the gap between germline ends came to 7 bases. Germline CDR1 SGHNT, CDR2 YENEEA. The CDR3 DNA reads TGTGCCAGCAGCTTAGGAGGGATCTACAATGAGCAGTTCTTC. Amino acid sequence: CASSLGGIYNEQFF.

This sequence joins TRBV30 and TRBJ2-3; no reliable D call. This CDR3 has 12 residues. The germline V and J ends were trimmed by 1 base and 1 base, with 3 bases remaining between them. The germline V gene has CDR1 GTSNPN and CDR2 SVGIG (reference sequence). CDR3 nucleotides: TGTGCCTGGAGTGCGGGCACAGATACGCAGTATTTT. Its translation: CAWSAGTDTQYF.

The rearrangement uses TRBV6-5 and TRBJ2-5, with D possibly matching TRBD2 (5 bases). Per germline, CDR1 MNHEY and CDR2 SVGAGI. V was cut by 9 bases and J by 5 bases, with 19 bases left in between. CDR3 length equals 14 residues. The CDR3 bases are TGTGCCAGTAGCCCACAGCGGAGGTCGGAGACCCAGTACTTC. It yields the protein CASSPQRRSETQYF.

This rearrangement joins TRBV10-2 to TRBJ2-1; perhaps TRBD2 as D (6 bases). Trimming cost V 10 bases and J 0 bases, with 10 bases left between them. This CDR3 spans 13 amino acids. Looked up from germline, CDR1 is WSHSY and CDR2 is SAAADI. Here the CDR3 DNA reads TGCGCCACGGGGACTTACTCCTACAATGAGCAGTTCTTC. Amino acids: CATGTYSYNEQFF.

The chain carries TRBV5-1 and TRBJ1-3; tentative D call: TRBD1 (5 bases). Germline V gene data show CDR1 as SGHRS and CDR2 as YFSETQ. The CDR3 totals 16 residues. Trimming cost V 4 bases and J 0 bases, with 14 bases left between them. Here the CDR3 DNA reads TGCGCCAGCAGCCCCATCCCAGGGAGCTCTGGAAACACCATATATTTT. Translation gives CASSPIPGSSGNTIYF.

The chain links TRBV2 to TRBJ1-3, with a tentative D call TRBD1 (5 bases). CDR1 SNHLY and CDR2 FYNNEI come from the germline V gene. The V end was cut by 6 bases, the J end by 0 bases, with 9 bases between. This CDR3 is built from 14 residues. The CDR3 reads CASSPTGSGNTIYF. DNA for the CDR3: TGTGCCAGCAGCCCCACAGGCTCTGGAAACACCATATATTTT.

This chain joins TRBV2 and TRBJ2-7; 7 bases fit TRBD2. Per the germline V gene, CDR1 is SNHLY and CDR2 is FYNNEI. The CDR3 runs to 17 residues. V gave up 1 base and J gave up 3 bases; unmatched junction bases: 12. CDR3 in DNA: TGTGCCAGCAGTGAAGAGAACGCGGCTAGCGGTTACTACGAGCAGTACTTC. This gives the protein CASSEENAASGYYEQYF.

The chain uses TRBV10-3 and TRBJ1-5; 7 bases align to TRBD1. The CDR3 is 13 residues long. The germline CDR1 and CDR2 sequences are ENHRY and SYGVKD. J gave up 9 bases and V 3 bases, and 5 bases lay outside the gene matches. Written as DNA, the CDR3 is TGTGCCATCAGTGACAGGGGGAAGCCGCCCCAGCATTTT. Protein product: CAISDRGKPPQHF.

This sequence joins TRBV19 and TRBJ2-7, with a tentative D call TRBD1 (6 bases). CDR1 is LNHDA and CDR2 is SQIVND in the germline V gene (reference sequence). The CDR3 has 13 amino acids. V lost 5 bases and J lost 2, with 10 bases in between. The CDR3, as DNA: TGTGCCAGTAGTGTTGGGGGCGCCTACGAGCAGTACTTC. Translating gives CASSVGGAYEQYF.